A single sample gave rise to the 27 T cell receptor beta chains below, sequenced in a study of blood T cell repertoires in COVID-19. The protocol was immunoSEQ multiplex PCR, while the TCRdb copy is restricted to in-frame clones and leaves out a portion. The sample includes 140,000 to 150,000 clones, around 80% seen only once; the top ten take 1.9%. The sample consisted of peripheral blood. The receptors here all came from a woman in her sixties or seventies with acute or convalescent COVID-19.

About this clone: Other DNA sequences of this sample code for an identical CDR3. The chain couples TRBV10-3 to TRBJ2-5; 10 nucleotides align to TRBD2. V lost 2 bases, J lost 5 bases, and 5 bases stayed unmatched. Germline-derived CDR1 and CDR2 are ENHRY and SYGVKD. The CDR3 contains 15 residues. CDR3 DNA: TGTGCCATCAGTGAGCCTAGCGGGAGTAGGGAGACCCAGTACTTC. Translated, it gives CAISEPSGSRETQYF.

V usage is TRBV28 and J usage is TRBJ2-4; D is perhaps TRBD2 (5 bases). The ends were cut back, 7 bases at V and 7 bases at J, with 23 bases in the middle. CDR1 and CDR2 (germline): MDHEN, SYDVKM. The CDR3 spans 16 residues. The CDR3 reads CASTARGGPRRNIQYF. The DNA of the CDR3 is TGTGCCAGCACCGCCCGGGGTGGCCCTCGGAGGAACATTCAGTACTTC. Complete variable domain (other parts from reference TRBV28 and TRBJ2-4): DVKVTQSSRYLVKRTGEKVFLECVQDMDHENMFWYRQDPGLGLRLIYFSYDVKMKEKGDIPEGYSVSREKKERFSLILESASTNQTSMYLCASTARGGPRRNIQYFGAGTRLSVL.

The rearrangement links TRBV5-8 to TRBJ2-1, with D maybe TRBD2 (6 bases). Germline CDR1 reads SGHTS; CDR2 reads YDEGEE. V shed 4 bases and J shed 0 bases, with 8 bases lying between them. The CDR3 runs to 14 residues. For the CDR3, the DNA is TGTGCCAGCAGCCAGGGAGGCTCCTACAATGAGCAGTTCTTC. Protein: CASSQGGSYNEQFF. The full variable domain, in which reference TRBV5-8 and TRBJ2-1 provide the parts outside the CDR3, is EAGVTQSPTHLIKTRGQQATLRCSPISGHTSVYWYQQALGLGLQFLLWYDEGEERNRGNFPPRFSGRQFPNYSSELNVNALELEDSALYLCASSQGGSYNEQFFGPGTRLTVL.

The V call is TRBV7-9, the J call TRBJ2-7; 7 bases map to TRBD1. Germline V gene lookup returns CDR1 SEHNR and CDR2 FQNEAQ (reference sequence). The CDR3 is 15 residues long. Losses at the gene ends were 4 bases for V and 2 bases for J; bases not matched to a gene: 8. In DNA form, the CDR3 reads TGTGCCAGCAGCTATTCCGGGACAGAGCCCTACGAGCAGTACTTC. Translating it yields CASSYSGTEPYEQYF.

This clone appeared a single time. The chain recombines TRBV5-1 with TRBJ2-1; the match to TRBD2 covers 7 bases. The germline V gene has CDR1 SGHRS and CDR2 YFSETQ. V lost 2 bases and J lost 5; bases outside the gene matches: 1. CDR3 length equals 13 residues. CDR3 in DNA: TGCGCCAGCAGCTTAGGGACTAACAATGAGCAGTTCTTC. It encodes CASSLGTNNEQFF.

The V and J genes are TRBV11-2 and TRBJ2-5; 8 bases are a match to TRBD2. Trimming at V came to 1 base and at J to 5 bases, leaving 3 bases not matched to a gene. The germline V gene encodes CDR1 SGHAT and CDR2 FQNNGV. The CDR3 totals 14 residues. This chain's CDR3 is CASSLAGGPETQYF. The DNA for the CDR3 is TGTGCCAGCAGCTTAGCGGGAGGGCCGGAGACCCAGTACTTC.

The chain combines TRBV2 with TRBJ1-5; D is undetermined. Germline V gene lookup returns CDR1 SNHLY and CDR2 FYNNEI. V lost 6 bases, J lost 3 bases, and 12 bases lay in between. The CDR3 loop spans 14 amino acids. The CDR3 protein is CASRSDISNQPQHF. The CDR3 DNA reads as TGTGCCAGCAGATCAGACATCTCCAATCAGCCCCAGCATTTT.

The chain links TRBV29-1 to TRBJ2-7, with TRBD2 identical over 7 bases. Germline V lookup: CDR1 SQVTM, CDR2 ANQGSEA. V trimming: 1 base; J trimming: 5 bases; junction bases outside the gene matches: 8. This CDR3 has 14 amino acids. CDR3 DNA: TGCAGCGTTGAAGTAGGTAGCGGGTACCACGAGCAGTACTTC. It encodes CSVEVGSGYHEQYF.

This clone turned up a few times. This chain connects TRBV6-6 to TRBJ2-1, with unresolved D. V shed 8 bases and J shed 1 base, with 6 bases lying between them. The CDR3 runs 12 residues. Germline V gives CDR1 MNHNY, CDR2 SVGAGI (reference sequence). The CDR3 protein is CASSRSYNEQFF. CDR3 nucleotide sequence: TGTGCCAGCTCCAGGTCCTACAATGAGCAGTTCTTC.

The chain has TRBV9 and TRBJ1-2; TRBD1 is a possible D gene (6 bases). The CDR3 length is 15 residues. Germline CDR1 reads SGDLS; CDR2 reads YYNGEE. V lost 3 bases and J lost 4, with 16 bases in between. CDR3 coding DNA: TGTGCCAGCAGCGGTCCCCAGGGGCAGATCTATGGCTACACCTTC. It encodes CASSGPQGQIYGYTF.

CDR3 in DNA: TGTGCCAGCAGCATTAGCGGATCCACAGATACGCAGTATTTT. Its protein product is CASSISGSTDTQYF. The chain joins TRBV9 to TRBJ2-3; tentative D call: TRBD2 (6 bases). The CDR3 has 14 residues. V shed 4 bases and J shed 2 bases, with 11 bases lying between them. Looked up from germline, CDR1 is SGDLS and CDR2 is YYNGEE.

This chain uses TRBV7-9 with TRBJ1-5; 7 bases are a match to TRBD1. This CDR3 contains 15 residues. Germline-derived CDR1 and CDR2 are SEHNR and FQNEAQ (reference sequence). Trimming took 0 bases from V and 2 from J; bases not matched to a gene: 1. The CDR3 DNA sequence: TGTGCCAGCAGCTTAGCGGGGACAGGCAATCAGCCCCAGCATTTT. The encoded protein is CASSLAGTGNQPQHF.

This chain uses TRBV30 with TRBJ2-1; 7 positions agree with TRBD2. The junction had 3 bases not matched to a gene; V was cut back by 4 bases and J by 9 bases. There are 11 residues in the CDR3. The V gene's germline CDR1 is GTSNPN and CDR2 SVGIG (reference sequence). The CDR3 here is CAWTSGSEQFF. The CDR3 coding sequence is TGTGCCTGGACTAGCGGCTCTGAGCAGTTCTTC. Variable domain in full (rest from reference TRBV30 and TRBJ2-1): SQTIHQWPATLVQPVGSPLSLECTVEGTSNPNLYWYRQAAGRGLQLLFYSVGIGQISSEVPQNLSASRPQDRQFILSSKKLLLSDSGFYLCAWTSGSEQFFGPGTRLTVL.

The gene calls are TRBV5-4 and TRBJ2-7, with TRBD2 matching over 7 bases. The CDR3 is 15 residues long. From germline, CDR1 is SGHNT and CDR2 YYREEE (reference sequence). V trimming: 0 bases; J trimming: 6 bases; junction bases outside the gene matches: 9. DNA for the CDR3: TGTGCCAGCAGCTTGGGAATCCGGGAGGAGGGCGAGCAGTACTTC. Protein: CASSLGIREEGEQYF.

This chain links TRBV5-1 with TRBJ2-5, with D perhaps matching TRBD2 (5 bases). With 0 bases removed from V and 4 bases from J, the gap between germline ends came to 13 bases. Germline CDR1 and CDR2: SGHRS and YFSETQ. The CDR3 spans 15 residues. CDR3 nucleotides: TGCGCCAGCAGCTTGGCCGGCGGGCGGATAGAGACCCAGTACTTC. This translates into CASSLAGGRIETQYF. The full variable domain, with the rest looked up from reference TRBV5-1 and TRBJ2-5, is KAGVTQTPRYLIKTRGQQVTLSCSPISGHRSVSWYQQTPGQGLQFLFEYFSETQRNKGNFPGRFSGRQFSNSRSEMNVSTLELGDSALYLCASSLAGGRIETQYFGPGTRLLVL.

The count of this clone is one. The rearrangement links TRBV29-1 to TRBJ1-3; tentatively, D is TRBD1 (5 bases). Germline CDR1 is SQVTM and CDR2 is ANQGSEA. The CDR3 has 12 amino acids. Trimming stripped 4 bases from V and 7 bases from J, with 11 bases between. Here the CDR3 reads CSVGTDMNTIYF. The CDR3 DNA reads TGCAGCGTTGGAACGGACATGAACACCATATATTTT.

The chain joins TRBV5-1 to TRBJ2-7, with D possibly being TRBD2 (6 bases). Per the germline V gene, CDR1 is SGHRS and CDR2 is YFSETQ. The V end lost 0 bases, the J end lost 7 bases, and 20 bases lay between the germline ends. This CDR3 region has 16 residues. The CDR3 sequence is CASSLEVGSGGGEQYF. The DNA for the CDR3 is TGCGCCAGCAGCTTGGAAGTAGGCTCTGGCGGAGGGGAGCAGTACTTC. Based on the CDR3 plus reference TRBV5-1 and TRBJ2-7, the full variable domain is KAGVTQTPRYLIKTRGQQVTLSCSPISGHRSVSWYQQTPGQGLQFLFEYFSETQRNKGNFPGRFSGRQFSNSRSEMNVSTLELGDSALYLCASSLEVGSGGGEQYFGPGTRLTVT.

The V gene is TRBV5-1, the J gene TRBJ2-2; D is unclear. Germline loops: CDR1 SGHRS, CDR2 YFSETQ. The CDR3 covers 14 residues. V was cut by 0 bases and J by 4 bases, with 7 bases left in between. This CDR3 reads CASSLAAGTGELFF. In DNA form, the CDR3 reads TGCGCCAGCAGCTTGGCTGCAGGCACCGGGGAGCTGTTTTTT.

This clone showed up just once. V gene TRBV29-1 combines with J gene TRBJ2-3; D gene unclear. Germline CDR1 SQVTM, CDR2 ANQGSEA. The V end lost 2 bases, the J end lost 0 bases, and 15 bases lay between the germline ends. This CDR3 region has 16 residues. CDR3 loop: CSVESVPYASTDTQYF. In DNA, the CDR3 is TGCAGCGTTGAATCGGTCCCTTATGCTAGCACAGATACGCAGTATTTT.

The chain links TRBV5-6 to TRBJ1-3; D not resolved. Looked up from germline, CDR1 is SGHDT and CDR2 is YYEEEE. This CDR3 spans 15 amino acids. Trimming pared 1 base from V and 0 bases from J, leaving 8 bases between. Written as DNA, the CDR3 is TGTGCCAGCAGCTTGCTACGTAACTCTGGAAACACCATATATTTT. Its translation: CASSLLRNSGNTIYF.

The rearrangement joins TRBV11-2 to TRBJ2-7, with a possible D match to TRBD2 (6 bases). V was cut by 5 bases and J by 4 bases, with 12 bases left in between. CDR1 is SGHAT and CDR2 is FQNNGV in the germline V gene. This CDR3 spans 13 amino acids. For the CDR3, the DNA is TGTGCCAGCAGCAGGGACTCCCGGTACGAGCAGTACTTC. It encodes CASSRDSRYEQYF. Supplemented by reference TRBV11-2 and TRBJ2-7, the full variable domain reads EAGVAQSPRYKIIEKRQSVAFWCNPISGHATLYWYQQILGQGPKLLIQFQNNGVVDDSQLPKDRFSAERLKGVDSTLKIQPAKLEDSAVYLCASSRDSRYEQYFGPGTRLTVT.

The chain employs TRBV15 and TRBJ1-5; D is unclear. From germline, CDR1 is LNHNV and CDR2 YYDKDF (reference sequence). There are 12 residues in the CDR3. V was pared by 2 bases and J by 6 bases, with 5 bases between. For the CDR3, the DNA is TGTGCCACCAGCAGACCTTCTCAGCCCCAGCATTTT. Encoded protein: CATSRPSQPQHF.

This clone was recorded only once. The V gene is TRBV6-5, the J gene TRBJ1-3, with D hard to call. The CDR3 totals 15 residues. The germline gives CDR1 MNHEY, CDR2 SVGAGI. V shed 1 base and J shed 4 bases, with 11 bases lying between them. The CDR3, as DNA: TGTGCCAGCAGTTACTTGACAAGGCCAGGAAACACCATATATTTT. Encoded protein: CASSYLTRPGNTIYF.

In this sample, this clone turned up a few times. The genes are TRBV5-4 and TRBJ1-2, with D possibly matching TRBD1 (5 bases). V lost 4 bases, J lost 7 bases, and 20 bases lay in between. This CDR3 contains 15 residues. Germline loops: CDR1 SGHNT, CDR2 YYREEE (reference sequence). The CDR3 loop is CASSPSPGDARGYTF. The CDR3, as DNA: TGTGCCAGCAGCCCAAGTCCGGGGGATGCTCGTGGCTACACCTTC.

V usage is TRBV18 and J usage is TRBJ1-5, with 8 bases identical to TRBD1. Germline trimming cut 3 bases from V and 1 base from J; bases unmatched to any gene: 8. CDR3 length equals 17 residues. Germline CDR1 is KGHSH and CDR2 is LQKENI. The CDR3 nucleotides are TGTGCCAGCTCACCTGGTACAGGGGGAGGAAGCAATCAGCCCCAGCATTTT. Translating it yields CASSPGTGGGSNQPQHF.

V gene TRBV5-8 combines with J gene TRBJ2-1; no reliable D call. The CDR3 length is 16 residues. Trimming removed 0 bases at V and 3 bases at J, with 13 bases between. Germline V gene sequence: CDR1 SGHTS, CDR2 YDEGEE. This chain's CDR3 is CASSLGRLLYYNEQFF. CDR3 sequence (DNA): TGTGCCAGCAGCTTGGGCCGCCTCCTCTACTACAATGAGCAGTTCTTC.

CDR3 sequence: CASRYRGQGYGYTF. CDR3 bases: TGTGCCAGCAGGTACAGGGGGCAAGGCTATGGCTACACCTTC. The gene calls are TRBV27 and TRBJ1-2; 9 bases align to TRBD1. The junction had 6 bases not matched to a gene; V was cut back by 6 bases and J by 4 bases. Germline V CDR1 and CDR2: MNHEY, SMNVEV (reference sequence). The CDR3 consists of 14 residues.